A selection of T cell receptor beta chains follows, all from one sample in a study of T cell changes during pregnancy in multiple sclerosis. The assay was immunoSEQ multiplex PCR, and TCRdb's table has in-frame clones only and misses some. The data show tens of thousands of clones, roughly 88% seen once. The sequences come from peripheral blood, collected in the third trimester of pregnancy. These receptors all come from a female donor with multiple sclerosis, enrolled in a pregnancy study. Both conserved end residues are part of each CDR3. The D gene is left open where the match is weak. Size is stated for part of the rows, as once, few or many counts, or as a class when the clone is expanded.

d_call j_call v_call clone_size cdr3_nt cdr3_aa
NA TRBJ1-2 TRBV19 once TGTGCCAGTAGTAACAGCGGGAACTATGGCTACACCTTC CASSNSGNYGYTF
TRBD1 TRBJ2-5 TRBV11-3 NA TGTGCCAGCAGCCTCGGACAGGGAGAGACCCAGTACTTC CASSLGQGETQYF
NA TRBJ2-1 TRBV19 NA TGTGCCAGTAGTATCATCACCTACAATGAGCAGTTCTTC CASSIITYNEQFF
TRBD2 TRBJ2-6 TRBV19 NA TGTGCCAGTAGATCCGGGAGGTCTGGGGCCAACGTCCTGACTTTC CASRSGRSGANVLTF
TRBD2 TRBJ2-1 TRBV5-1 NA TGCGCCAGCAGCTCACGACTAGCGGGGGGCAATGAGCAGTTCTTC CASSSRLAGGNEQFF
NA TRBJ2-3 TRBV2 NA TGTGCTTCAGGGGTCGACTCAGGCACAGATACGCAGTATTTT CASGVDSGTDTQYF
NA TRBJ1-1 TRBV4-1 NA TGCGCCAGCAGCCAACCACAGGGTAGGGCTGAAGCTTTCTTT CASSQPQGRAEAFF
NA TRBJ2-5 TRBV10-3 once TGTGCCATCAGTGACAGCGCAGAGACCCAGTACTTC CAISDSAETQYF
TRBD1 TRBJ1-3 TRBV14 NA TGTGCCAGCAGCCCCTTCAGGACAGGGGCGTTTTTGGGAAACACCATATATTTT CASSPFRTGAFLGNTIYF
NA TRBJ1-3 TRBV28 once TGTGCCAGCAGCCCTACAGGGCTGAAGGGAAACACCATATATTTT CASSPTGLKGNTIYF
NA TRBJ2-2 TRBV28 NA TGTGCCAGCAGTTTTAGAGGGGGAACCGGGGAGCTGTTTTTT CASSFRGGTGELFF
TRBD2 TRBJ2-2 TRBV19 NA TGTGCCAGTAGTATAGGACTAGCGATCAACACCGGGGAGCTGTTTTTT CASSIGLAINTGELFF
NA TRBJ1-1 TRBV19 NA TGTGCCAGTAGTATAGGTGCGGAGGGAGGCAGGGCGGCTTTCTTT CASSIGAEGGRAAFF
TRBD2 TRBJ2-1 TRBV5-4 NA TGTGCCAGCAGCTTGAGGACTAGCGGGGTGACCAATGAGCAGTTCTTC CASSLRTSGVTNEQFF
NA TRBJ1-6 TRBV9 NA TGTGCCAGCAGCCCAGGGGAGGGAAGAAACGTCAATTCACCCCTCCACTTT CASSPGEGRNVNSPLHF
NA TRBJ2-5 TRBV5-4 NA TGTGCCAGCAACGGGAACCCCCCCCTCCAAGAGACCCAGTACTTC CASNGNPPLQETQYF
NA TRBJ2-3 TRBV11-2 NA TGTGCCAGCAGCTTACTAGCGACGGATACGCAGTATTTT CASSLLATDTQYF
NA TRBJ2-1 TRBV5-1 NA TGCGCCAGCAGCCTCCGTAGCGGCTCCTACAATGAGCAGTTCTTC CASSLRSGSYNEQFF
TRBD1 TRBJ2-5 TRBV25-1 NA TGTGCCAGCAGTGTGTCCGGGACAGGGAGCGAGACCCAGTACTTC CASSVSGTGSETQYF
TRBD1 TRBJ1-1 TRBV27 NA TGTGCCAGCAGTTCCGACAGGGGGTTTTTTGACACTGAAGCTTTCTTT CASSSDRGFFDTEAFF
NA TRBJ1-1 TRBV6-5 NA TGTGCCAGCAGGGAAAGGGGCCTTTCCCAGGCTTTCTTT CASRERGLSQAFF
NA TRBJ2-5 TRBV5-1 NA TGCGCCAGCAGCTTGGCCGGGGGGCTGGGGGAGACCCAGTACTTC CASSLAGGLGETQYF
TRBD1 TRBJ1-1 TRBV29-1 few TGCAGCGTTGACCCATACGGACAGGGGAACACTGAAGCTTTCTTT CSVDPYGQGNTEAFF
NA TRBJ1-2 TRBV9 NA TGTGCCAGCAGCGTAGGCACAGGAAGTGGCTACACCTTC CASSVGTGSGYTF
TRBD1 TRBJ1-2 TRBV7-9 NA TGTGCCAGCAGCGAATGGGACAGGGTGGGGTATGGCTACACCTTC CASSEWDRVGYGYTF
NA TRBJ1-2 TRBV7-9 NA TGTGCCAGCAGCATCTTGCCGGGGGAAAATGGCTACACCTTC CASSILPGENGYTF
TRBD2 TRBJ2-7 TRBV7-2 NA TGTGCCAGCAGCAAAGCCGGGACTAGCGGCGGGTACGAGCAGTACTTC CASSKAGTSGGYEQYF
NA TRBJ2-5 TRBV29-1 NA TGCAGCGTTGAATCCCGTATCGGAGAGACCCAGTACTTC CSVESRIGETQYF
NA TRBJ2-7 TRBV5-5 NA TGTGCCAGCAACGCACCCGACAGGTATGTCTACGAGCAGTACTTC CASNAPDRYVYEQYF
NA TRBJ1-1 TRBV5-4 NA TGTGCCAGCAGCTGGGGGGGCACTGAAGCTTTCTTT CASSWGGTEAFF
NA TRBJ2-5 TRBV5-5 NA TGTGCCAGCAGCCCGAGGCAGTACCAAGAGACCCAGTACTTC CASSPRQYQETQYF
NA TRBJ2-2 TRBV27 NA TGTGCCAGCAGTTTATGGGCGGGGACTTCCGCGAACACCGGGGAGCTGTTTTTT CASSLWAGTSANTGELFF
NA TRBJ2-2 TRBV7-9 NA TGTGCCAGCAGCCGCCTGAAAGGGGGCACCGGGGAGCTGTTTTTT CASSRLKGGTGELFF